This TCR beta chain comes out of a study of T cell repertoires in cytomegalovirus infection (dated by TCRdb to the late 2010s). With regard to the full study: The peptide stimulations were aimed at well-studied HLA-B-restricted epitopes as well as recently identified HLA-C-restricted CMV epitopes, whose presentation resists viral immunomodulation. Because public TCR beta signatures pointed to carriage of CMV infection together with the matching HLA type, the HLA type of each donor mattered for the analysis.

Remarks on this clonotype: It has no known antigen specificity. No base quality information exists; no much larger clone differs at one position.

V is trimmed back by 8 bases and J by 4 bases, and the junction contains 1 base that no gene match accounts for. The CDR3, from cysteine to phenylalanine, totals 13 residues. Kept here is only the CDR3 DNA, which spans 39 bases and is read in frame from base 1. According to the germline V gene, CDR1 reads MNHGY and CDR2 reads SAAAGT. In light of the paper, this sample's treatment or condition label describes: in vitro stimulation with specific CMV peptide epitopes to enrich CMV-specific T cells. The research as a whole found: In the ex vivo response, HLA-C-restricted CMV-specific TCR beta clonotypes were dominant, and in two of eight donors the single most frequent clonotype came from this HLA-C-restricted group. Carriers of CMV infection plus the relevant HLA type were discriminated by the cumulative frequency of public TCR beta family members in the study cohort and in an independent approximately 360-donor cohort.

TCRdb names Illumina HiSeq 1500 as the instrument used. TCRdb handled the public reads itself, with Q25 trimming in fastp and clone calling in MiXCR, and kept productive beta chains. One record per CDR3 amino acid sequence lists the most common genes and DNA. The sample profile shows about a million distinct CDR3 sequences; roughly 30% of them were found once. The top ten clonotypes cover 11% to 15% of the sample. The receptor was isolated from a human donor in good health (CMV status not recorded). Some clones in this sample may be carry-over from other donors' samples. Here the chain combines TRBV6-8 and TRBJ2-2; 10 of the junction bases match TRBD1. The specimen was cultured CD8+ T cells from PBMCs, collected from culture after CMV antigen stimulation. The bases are TGTGCCAGCGGGACAGGGGTCACCGGGGAGCTGTTTTTT. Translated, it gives CASGTGVTGELFF.